Each of the 23 T cell receptor beta chains below was sequenced from the same sample in a study of shared clonotypes between healthy human individuals. Assay used: immunoSEQ multiplex PCR; TCRdb lists only in-frame clones, some missing. The table includes hundreds of thousands of clones, around 78% detected once. The sample taken for sequencing was memory CD4+ T cells sorted from blood. Subset: CD45RA-negative fraction. The source of these receptors is a woman in her thirties in good health.

This clone was counted between two and nine times. V and J are TRBV20-1 and TRBJ2-5, with D uncertain. Germline assignment: CDR1 DFQATT and CDR2 SNEGSKA (reference sequence). CDR3 size: 11 residues. Trimming cost V 5 bases and J 5 bases, with 9 bases left between them. The CDR3 DNA reads TGCAGTGCTGGATACTATGAGACCCAGTACTTC. Protein product: CSAGYYETQYF.

This chain joins TRBV5-1 and TRBJ2-5; D unresolved. Germline CDR1 is SGHRS and CDR2 is YFSETQ. The CDR3 sequence is 11 residues long. The V end lost 4 bases, the J end lost 7 bases, and 8 bases lay between the germline ends. The CDR3 DNA reads as TGCGCCAGCAGCGACCGGTTGACCCAGTACTTC. It translates to CASSDRLTQYF.

This chain joins TRBV30 and TRBJ2-1; 10 bases match TRBD1. The CDR3 has 14 amino acids. With 1 base clipped from V and 3 bases from J, the junction kept 0 bases outside the gene matches. The V gene's germline CDR1 is GTSNPN and CDR2 SVGIG (reference sequence). The CDR3 DNA follows: TGTGCCTGGAGTGGGACAGGGGGCTACAATGAGCAGTTCTTC. Encoded protein: CAWSGTGGYNEQFF.

The chain joins TRBV5-1 to TRBJ2-6; D possibly corresponds to TRBD1 (6 bases). Germline CDR1 is SGHRS and CDR2 is YFSETQ. With 4 bases removed from V and 3 bases from J, the gap between germline ends came to 11 bases. This CDR3 is built from 15 residues. CDR3 in amino acids: CASSPHRDGANVLTF. The CDR3 region has the DNA TGCGCCAGCAGCCCTCACAGGGATGGGGCCAACGTCCTGACTTTC.

The chain joins TRBV10-1 to TRBJ2-1; D is uncertain. CDR1 WNHNN and CDR2 SYGVQD come from the germline V gene (reference sequence). This CDR3 contains 11 residues. Trimming took off 7 bases at V and 7 bases at J, with 8 bases between the two ends. The CDR3 region is CASNSANEQFF. The CDR3 bases are TGCGCCAGCAACTCGGCAAATGAGCAGTTCTTC.

The gene calls are TRBV27 and TRBJ2-1; 8 bases align to TRBD2. Germline V gene lookup returns CDR1 MNHEY and CDR2 SMNVEV (reference sequence). This CDR3 has 17 residues. V lost 5 bases and J lost 0; bases outside the gene matches: 9. CDR3: CASSPIPSGSSYNEQFF. Here the CDR3 DNA reads TGTGCCAGCAGTCCGATCCCCAGCGGGAGCTCCTACAATGAGCAGTTCTTC.

This rearrangement joins TRBV5-4 to TRBJ1-2; weak D call: TRBD1 (6 bases). Germline V gene data show CDR1 as SGHNT and CDR2 as YYREEE (reference sequence). This CDR3 region has 16 residues. Trimming removed 4 bases from V and 3 bases from J, with 19 bases in between. The CDR3 region is CASSGATGIKDYGYTF. The CDR3 bases are TGTGCCAGCAGCGGGGCAACAGGGATTAAGGACTATGGCTACACCTTC.

The V and J genes are TRBV27 and TRBJ2-5, with 8 bases fitting TRBD1. The CDR3 consists of 15 residues. V shed 7 bases and J 1 base; nucleotides not matched to a gene: 8. CDR1 is MNHEY and CDR2 is SMNVEV in the germline V gene (reference sequence). CDR3 bases: TGTGCCAGCAAAGCGGACAGGGCAATCCAAGAGACCCAGTACTTC. Its protein is CASKADRAIQETQYF.

V gene TRBV2 combines with J gene TRBJ1-1; perhaps TRBD1 as D (5 bases). The V and J ends lost 5 bases and 3 bases respectively, with 19 bases between them. The V gene's germline CDR1 is SNHLY and CDR2 FYNNEI. The CDR3 spans 16 residues. The CDR3 nucleotides read TGTGCCAGCAGTTACTCTCAGGGATGGGGGTACACTGAAGCTTTCTTT. Protein sequence: CASSYSQGWGYTEAFF.

This clone is a singleton in its sample. V usage is TRBV9 and J usage is TRBJ2-2; D is perhaps TRBD1 (6 bases). Germline-derived CDR1 and CDR2 are SGDLS and YYNGEE. There are 15 residues in the CDR3. V was trimmed by 2 bases and J by 2 bases, leaving 10 bases between them. This CDR3 reads CASSVSDRNTGELFF. DNA of the CDR3: TGTGCCAGCAGCGTGTCGGACAGAAACACCGGGGAGCTGTTTTTT.

This clone turned up a few times. The chain combines TRBV7-3 with TRBJ2-1; D may match TRBD1 or TRBD2 (5 bases each). The V end was cut by 5 bases, the J end by 9 bases, with 14 bases between. The V gene's germline CDR1 is SGHTA and CDR2 FQGTGA. This CDR3 is built from 13 residues. The CDR3 reads CASSAQEGTEQFF. The CDR3 DNA reads as TGTGCCAGCAGCGCCCAAGAGGGGACTGAGCAGTTCTTC.

This chain connects TRBV10-2 to TRBJ1-1; TRBD1 matches at 7 bases. V lost 6 bases to trimming and J lost 8 bases; unmatched junction nucleotides: 3. Germline lookup yields CDR1 WSHSY and CDR2 SAAADI. CDR3 length equals 11 residues. CDR3 protein: CASRTGKEAFF. The DNA for the CDR3 is TGCGCCAGCAGGACAGGGAAGGAAGCTTTCTTT.

The gene calls are TRBV19 and TRBJ2-1; TRBD2 might be the D (6 bases). Trimming pared 3 bases from V and 9 bases from J, leaving 18 bases between. CDR1 is LNHDA and CDR2 is SQIVND in the germline V gene (reference sequence). The CDR3 is made up of 15 amino acids. The CDR3 loop is CASSIKAGADIEQFF. As DNA, the CDR3 is TGTGCCAGTAGTATTAAAGCGGGTGCAGACATTGAGCAGTTCTTC. The full variable domain, rest sourced from reference TRBV19 and TRBJ2-1, is DGGITQSPKYLFRKEGQNVTLSCEQNLNHDAMYWYRQDPGQGLRLIYYSQIVNDFQKGDIAEGYSVSREKKESFPLTVTSAQKNPTAFYLCASSIKAGADIEQFFGPGTRLTVL.

The chain uses TRBV29-1 and TRBJ2-4; D ambiguous. V lost 4 bases and J lost 0, with 7 bases in between. CDR3 length: 13 amino acids. Germline CDR1 is SQVTM and CDR2 is ANQGSEA. Here the CDR3 DNA reads TGCAGCGTTGTGGTCGGAGCCAAAAACATTCAGTACTTC. It translates to CSVVVGAKNIQYF.

This chain uses TRBV6-6 with TRBJ1-1, with D possibly being TRBD1 (5 bases). This CDR3 contains 15 residues. V was pared by 2 bases and J by 1 base, with 11 bases between. CDR1 is MNHNY, CDR2 SVGAGI, per germline (reference sequence). Here the CDR3 DNA reads TGTGCCAGCAGTTACGGTCAGGGACGGAACACTGAAGCTTTCTTT. Amino acid sequence: CASSYGQGRNTEAFF.

This chain uses TRBV18 with TRBJ2-2; 10 bases agree with TRBD1. This CDR3 spans 17 amino acids. With V trimmed by 5 bases and J by 2 bases, 8 bases remained unmatched. CDR1 is KGHSH and CDR2 is LQKENI in the germline V gene. The DNA for the CDR3 is TGTGCCAGCTCAGATTCGGGGACAGGGGTCAACACCGGGGAGCTGTTTTTT. Protein product: CASSDSGTGVNTGELFF.

A few counts support this clone. The same CDR3 can be traced to other DNA sequences in this sample. The rearrangement joins TRBV7-2 to TRBJ2-5, with D uncertain. V was shortened by 3 bases and J by 8 bases, with 13 bases between the two germline ends. Germline CDR1 SGHTA, CDR2 FQGNSA. CDR3 length: 13 amino acids. CDR3 in DNA: TGTGCCAGCAGCTTTTTGAATGGAAAAACCCAGTACTTC. This sequence encodes CASSFLNGKTQYF.

The V and J genes are TRBV5-1 and TRBJ1-1; perhaps TRBD1 as D (5 bases). CDR1 is SGHRS and CDR2 is YFSETQ in the germline V gene. The ends were cut back, 6 bases at V and 3 bases at J, with 15 bases in the middle. The length of the CDR3 is 14 residues. In DNA form, the CDR3 reads TGCGCCAGCAACCTCTACTTGGGGGACACTGAAGCTTTCTTT. Encoded protein: CASNLYLGDTEAFF.

This rearrangement joins TRBV4-2 to TRBJ1-5, with a possible D match to TRBD1 (5 bases). Germline loops: CDR1 LGHNA, CDR2 YNFKEQ. This CDR3 is built from 15 residues. The V gene lost 0 bases and the J gene lost 6 bases, with 12 bases spanning the gap. The CDR3 is CASSQEGKGLQPQHF. CDR3 sequence (DNA): TGTGCCAGCAGCCAAGAGGGGAAGGGGCTTCAGCCCCAGCATTTT.

Written as DNA, the CDR3 is TGTGCCAGCAGCTTATCCCCCTCCTACGAGCAGTACTTC. It specifies CASSLSPSYEQYF. V and J are TRBV7-9 and TRBJ2-7; D gene uncertain. V lost 2 bases and J 0 bases, leaving 5 bases between the germline ends. The CDR3 has 13 amino acids. In germline, CDR1 is SEHNR, CDR2 FQNEAQ (reference sequence).

This chain connects TRBV11-2 to TRBJ2-5; no firm D call. CDR1 and CDR2 (germline): SGHAT, FQNNGV. This CDR3 has 14 amino acids. Between the trimmed V and J ends, which lost 5 bases and 0 bases, there was a span of 10 bases. The CDR3 is CASSPLSYQETQYF. The CDR3 DNA reads as TGTGCCAGCAGCCCCCTGAGCTACCAAGAGACCCAGTACTTC.

This clone occurred once. Possible read error: a much larger clone is one base away. V gene TRBV10-1 combines with J gene TRBJ2-1; D is uncertain. V dropped 0 bases and J dropped 4 bases, with 4 bases sitting between them. Germline CDR1 WNHNN, CDR2 SYGVQD (reference sequence). This CDR3 contains 13 residues. CDR3 in amino acids: CASSESVYNEQFF. In nucleotides, the CDR3 is TGCGCCAGCAGTGAGTCGGTGTACAATGAGCAGTTCTTC.

This clone was recorded many times. This chain links TRBV2 with TRBJ2-3; 8 positions match TRBD2. V gave up 8 bases and J gave up 3 bases; unmatched junction bases: 7. The V gene's germline CDR1 is SNHLY and CDR2 FYNNEI. This CDR3 region has 14 residues. DNA of the CDR3: TGTGCCAGCCAGTTTAGCGGGAAAACAGATACGCAGTATTTT. Residues: CASQFSGKTDTQYF.